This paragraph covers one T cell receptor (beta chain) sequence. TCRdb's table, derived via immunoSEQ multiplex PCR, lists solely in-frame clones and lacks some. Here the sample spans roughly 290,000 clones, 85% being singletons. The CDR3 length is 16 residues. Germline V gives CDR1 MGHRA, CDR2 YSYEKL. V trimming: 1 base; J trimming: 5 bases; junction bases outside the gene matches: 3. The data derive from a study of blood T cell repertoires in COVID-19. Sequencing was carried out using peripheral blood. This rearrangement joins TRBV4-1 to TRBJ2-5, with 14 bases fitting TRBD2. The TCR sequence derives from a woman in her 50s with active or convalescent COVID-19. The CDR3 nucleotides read TGCGCCAGCAGCCAAGGACTAGCGGGAGGGCCGGAGACCCAGTACTTC. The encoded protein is CASSQGLAGGPETQYF.